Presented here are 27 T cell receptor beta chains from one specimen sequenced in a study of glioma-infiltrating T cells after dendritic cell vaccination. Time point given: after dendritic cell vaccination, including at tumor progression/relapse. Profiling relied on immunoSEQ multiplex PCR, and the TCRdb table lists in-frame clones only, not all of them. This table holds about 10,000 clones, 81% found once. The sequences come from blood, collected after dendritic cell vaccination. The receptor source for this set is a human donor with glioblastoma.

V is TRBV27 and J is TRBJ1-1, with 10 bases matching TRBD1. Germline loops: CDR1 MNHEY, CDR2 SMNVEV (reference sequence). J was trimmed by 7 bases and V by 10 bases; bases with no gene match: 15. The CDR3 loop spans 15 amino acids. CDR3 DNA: TGTGCCACCTCCAGAGGGAGACAGGGGGCCGGTGAAGCTTTCTTT. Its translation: CATSRGRQGAGEAFF.

CDR3 residues: CASSWIRTGDQPQHF. In nucleotides, the CDR3 is TGTGCCAGCAGTTGGATTAGGACAGGGGATCAGCCCCAGCATTTT. The genes are TRBV2 and TRBJ1-5, with 9 nucleotides matching TRBD1. After removal of 5 bases from V and 5 bases from J, the junction contained 7 bases not matched to a gene. CDR1 SNHLY and CDR2 FYNNEI come from the germline V gene. CDR3 length: 15 residues.

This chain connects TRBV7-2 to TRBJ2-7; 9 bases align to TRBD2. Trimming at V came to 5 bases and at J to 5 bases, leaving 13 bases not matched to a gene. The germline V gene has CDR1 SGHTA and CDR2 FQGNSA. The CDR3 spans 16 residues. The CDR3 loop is CASSGIAGELGHEQYF. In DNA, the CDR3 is TGTGCCAGCAGCGGAATAGCGGGAGAGCTCGGCCACGAGCAGTACTTC.

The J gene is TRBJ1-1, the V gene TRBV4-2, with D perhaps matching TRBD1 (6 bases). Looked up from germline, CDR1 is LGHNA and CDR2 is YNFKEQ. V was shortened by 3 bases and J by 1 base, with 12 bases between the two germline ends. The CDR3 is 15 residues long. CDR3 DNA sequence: TGTGCCAGCAGCCAGCTGGGACAAAAGAACACTGAAGCTTTCTTT. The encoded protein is CASSQLGQKNTEAFF.

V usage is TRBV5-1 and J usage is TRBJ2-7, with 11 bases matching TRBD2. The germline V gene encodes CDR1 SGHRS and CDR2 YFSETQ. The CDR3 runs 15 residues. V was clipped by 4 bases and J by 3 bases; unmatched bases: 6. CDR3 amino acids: CASSAGTSGGYEQYF. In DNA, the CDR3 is TGCGCCAGCAGCGCCGGGACTAGCGGAGGCTACGAGCAGTACTTC.

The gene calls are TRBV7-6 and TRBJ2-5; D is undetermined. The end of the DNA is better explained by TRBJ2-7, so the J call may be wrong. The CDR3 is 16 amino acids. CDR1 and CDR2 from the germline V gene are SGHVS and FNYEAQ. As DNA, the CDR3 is TGTGCCAGCAGCCCCCAACGAGGAGAAATCTCCTACGAGCAGTACTTC. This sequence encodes CASSPQRGEISYEQYF.

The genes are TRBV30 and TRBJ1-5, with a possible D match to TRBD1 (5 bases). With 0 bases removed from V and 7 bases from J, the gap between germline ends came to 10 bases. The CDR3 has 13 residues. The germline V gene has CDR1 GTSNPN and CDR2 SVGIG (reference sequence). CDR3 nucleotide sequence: TGTGCCTGGAGTGTACTTGGGGCCCAGCCCCAGCATTTT. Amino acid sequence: CAWSVLGAQPQHF.

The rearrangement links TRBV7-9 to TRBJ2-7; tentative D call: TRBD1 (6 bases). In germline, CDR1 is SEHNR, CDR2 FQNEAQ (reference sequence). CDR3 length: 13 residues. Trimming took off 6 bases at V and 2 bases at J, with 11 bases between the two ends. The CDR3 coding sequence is TGTGCCAGCAGGCTGGGACAACCCTACGAGCAGTACTTC. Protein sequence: CASRLGQPYEQYF.

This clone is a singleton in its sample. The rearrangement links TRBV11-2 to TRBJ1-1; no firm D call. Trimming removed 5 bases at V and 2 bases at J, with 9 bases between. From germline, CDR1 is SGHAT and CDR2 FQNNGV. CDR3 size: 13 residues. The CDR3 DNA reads TGTGCCAGCAGCAGCGTCAGAAACACTGAAGCTTTCTTT. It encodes CASSSVRNTEAFF.

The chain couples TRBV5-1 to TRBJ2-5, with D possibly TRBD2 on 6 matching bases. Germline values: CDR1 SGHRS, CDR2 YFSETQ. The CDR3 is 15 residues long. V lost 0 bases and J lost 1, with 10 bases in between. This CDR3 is CASSLGGVSQETQYF. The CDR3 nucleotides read TGCGCCAGCAGCTTGGGCGGGGTCTCCCAAGAGACCCAGTACTTC.

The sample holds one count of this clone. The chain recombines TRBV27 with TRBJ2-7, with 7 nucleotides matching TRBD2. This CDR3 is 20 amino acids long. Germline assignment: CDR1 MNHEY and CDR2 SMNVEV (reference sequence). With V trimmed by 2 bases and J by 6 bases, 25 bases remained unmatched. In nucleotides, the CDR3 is TGTGCCAGCAGTTTAAAGTGGGGGTCCCCCTCTGGGCGGGAGTCTTCCGAGCAGTACTTC. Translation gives CASSLKWGSPSGRESSEQYF.

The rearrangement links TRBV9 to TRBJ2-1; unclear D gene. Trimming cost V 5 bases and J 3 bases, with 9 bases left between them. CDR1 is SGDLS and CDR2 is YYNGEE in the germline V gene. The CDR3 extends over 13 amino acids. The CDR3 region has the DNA TGTGCCAGCAGTGAGGCGGTCTACAATGAGCAGTTCTTC. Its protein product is CASSEAVYNEQFF.

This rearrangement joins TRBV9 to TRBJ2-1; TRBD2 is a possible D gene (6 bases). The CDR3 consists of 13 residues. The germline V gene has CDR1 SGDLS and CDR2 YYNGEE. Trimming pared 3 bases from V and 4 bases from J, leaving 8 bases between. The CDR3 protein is CASSAGTYNEQFF. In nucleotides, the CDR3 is TGTGCCAGCAGCGCGGGGACTTACAATGAGCAGTTCTTC.

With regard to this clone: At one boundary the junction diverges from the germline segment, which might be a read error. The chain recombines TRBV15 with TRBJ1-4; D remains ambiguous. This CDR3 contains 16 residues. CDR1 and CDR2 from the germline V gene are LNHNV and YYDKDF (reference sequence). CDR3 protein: CATSRGQLATDEKLFF. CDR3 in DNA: TGTGCCACCAGCAGAGGCCAACTTGCAACTGATGAAAAACTGTTTTTT. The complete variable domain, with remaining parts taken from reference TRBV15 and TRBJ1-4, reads DAMVIQNPRYQVTQFGKPVTLSCSQTLNHNVMYWYQQKSSQAPKLLFHYYDKDFNNEADTPDNFQSRRPNTSFCFLDIRSPGLGDTAMYLCATSRGQLATDEKLFFGSGTQLSVL.

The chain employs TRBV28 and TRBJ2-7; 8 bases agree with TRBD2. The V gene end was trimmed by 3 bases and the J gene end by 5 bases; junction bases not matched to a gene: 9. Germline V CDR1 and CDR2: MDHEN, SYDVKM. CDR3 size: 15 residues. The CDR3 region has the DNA TGTGCCAGCAGTTTGAGGGCGGGAGGAACCCACGAGCAGTACTTC. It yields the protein CASSLRAGGTHEQYF.

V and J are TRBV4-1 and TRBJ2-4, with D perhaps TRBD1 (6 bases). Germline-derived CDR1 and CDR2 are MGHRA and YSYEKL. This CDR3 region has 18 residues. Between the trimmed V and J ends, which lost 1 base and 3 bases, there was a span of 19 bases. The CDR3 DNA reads TGCGCCAGCAGCCAAGTAGGAGAAGGACAGCAAAGCAAAAACATTCAGTACTTC. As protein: CASSQVGEGQQSKNIQYF.

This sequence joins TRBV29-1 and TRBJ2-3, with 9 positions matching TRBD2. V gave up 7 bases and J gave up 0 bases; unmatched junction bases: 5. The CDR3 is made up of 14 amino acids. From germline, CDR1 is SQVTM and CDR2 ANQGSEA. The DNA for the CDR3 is TGCAGCGCTCCAACTAGCGGGAGCACAGATACGCAGTATTTT. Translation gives CSAPTSGSTDTQYF.

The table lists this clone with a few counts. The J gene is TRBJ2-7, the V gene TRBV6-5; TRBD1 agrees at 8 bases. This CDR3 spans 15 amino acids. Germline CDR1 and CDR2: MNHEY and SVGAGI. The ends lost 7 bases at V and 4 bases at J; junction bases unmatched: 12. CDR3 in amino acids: CASTRAPGGIYEQYF. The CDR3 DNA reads TGTGCCAGCACCAGAGCGCCAGGGGGCATATACGAGCAGTACTTC.

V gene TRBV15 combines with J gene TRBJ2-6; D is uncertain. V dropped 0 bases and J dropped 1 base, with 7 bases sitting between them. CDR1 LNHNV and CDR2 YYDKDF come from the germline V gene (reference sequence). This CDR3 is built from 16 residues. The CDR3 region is CATSRDSGSGANVLTF. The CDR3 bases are TGTGCCACCAGCAGAGATTCCGGTTCTGGGGCCAACGTCCTGACTTTC.

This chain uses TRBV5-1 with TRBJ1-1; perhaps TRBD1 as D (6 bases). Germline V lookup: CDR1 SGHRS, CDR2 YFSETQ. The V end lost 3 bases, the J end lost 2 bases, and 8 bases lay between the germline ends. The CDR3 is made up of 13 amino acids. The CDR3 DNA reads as TGCGCCAGCAGCTGGACAGTTAACACTGAAGCTTTCTTT. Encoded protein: CASSWTVNTEAFF.

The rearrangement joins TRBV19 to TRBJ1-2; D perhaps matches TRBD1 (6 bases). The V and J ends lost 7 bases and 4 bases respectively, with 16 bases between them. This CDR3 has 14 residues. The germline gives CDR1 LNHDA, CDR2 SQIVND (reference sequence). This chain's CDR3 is CASKDRQNLYGYTF. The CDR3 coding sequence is TGTGCCAGTAAGGACAGACAAAATCTCTATGGCTACACCTTC. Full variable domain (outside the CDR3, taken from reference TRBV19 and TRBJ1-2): DGGITQSPKYLFRKEGQNVTLSCEQNLNHDAMYWYRQDPGQGLRLIYYSQIVNDFQKGDIAEGYSVSREKKESFPLTVTSAQKNPTAFYLCASKDRQNLYGYTFGSGTRLTVV.

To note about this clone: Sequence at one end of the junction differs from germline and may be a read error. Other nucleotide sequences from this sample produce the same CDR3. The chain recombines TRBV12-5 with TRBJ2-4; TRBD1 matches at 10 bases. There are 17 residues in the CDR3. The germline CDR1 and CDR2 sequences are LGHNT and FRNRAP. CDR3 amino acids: CASGSGLTGGGQNIQYF. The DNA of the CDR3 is TGTGCCAGTGGTTCGGGATTGACAGGGGGCGGACAAAACATTCAGTACTTC.

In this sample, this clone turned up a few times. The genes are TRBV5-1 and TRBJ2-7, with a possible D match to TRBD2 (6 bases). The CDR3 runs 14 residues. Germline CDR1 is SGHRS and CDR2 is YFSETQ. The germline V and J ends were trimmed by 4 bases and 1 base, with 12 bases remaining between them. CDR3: CASSRDSVSYEQYF. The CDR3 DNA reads TGCGCCAGCAGCCGGGACTCAGTATCCTACGAGCAGTACTTC.

The DNA for the CDR3 is TGTGCCAGCAGCCAAGAAAGCCGCTGGGAGGGGCGAGATTGGAAGACCCAGTACTTC. Its translation: CASSQESRWEGRDWKTQYF. J is TRBJ2-5 and V is TRBV14; TRBD2 matches at 7 bases. The ends lost 0 bases at V and 6 bases at J; junction bases unmatched: 19. CDR3 length equals 19 residues. The germline V gene has CDR1 SGHDN and CDR2 FVKESK.

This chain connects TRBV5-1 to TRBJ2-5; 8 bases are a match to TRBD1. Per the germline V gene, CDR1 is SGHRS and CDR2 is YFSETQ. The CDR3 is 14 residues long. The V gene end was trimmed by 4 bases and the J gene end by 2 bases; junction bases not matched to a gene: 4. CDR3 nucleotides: TGCGCCAGCAGCGCCTGGACAGGGCAAGAGACCCAGTACTTC. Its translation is CASSAWTGQETQYF.

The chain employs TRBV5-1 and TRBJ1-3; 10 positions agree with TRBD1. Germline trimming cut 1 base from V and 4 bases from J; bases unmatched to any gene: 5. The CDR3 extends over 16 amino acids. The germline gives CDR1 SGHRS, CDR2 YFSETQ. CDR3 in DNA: TGCGCCAGCAGCTTGTCGGGGACAGGGGCAGGAAACACCATATATTTT. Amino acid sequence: CASSLSGTGAGNTIYF.

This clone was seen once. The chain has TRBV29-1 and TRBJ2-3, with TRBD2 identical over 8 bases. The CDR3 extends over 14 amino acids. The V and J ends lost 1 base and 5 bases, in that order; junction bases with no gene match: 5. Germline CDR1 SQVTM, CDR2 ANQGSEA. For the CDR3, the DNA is TGCAGCGTTGAAGGACTAGCGCCCTTAGATACGCAGTATTTT. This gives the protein CSVEGLAPLDTQYF.